This passage covers 25 T cell receptor beta chains from one sample sequenced in a study of control samples from healthy donors and cancer patients. Method: immunoSEQ multiplex PCR; TCRdb's copy keeps in-frame clones and lacks some. This table holds some 150,000 clones, roughly nine tenths found once. Sequenced: blood. These receptors all stem from a woman aged 25-40 years in good health.

The V and J genes are TRBV20-1 and TRBJ2-7; D unresolved. This CDR3 has 11 residues. Germline lookup yields CDR1 DFQATT and CDR2 SNEGSKA (reference sequence). Trimming shortened V by 0 bases and J by 7 bases, and 7 bases separated the two germline ends. In DNA form, the CDR3 reads TGCAGTGCTAGAGATCTCGGGGAGCAGTACTTC. Translating gives CSARDLGEQYF.

This clone was detected only once. This chain connects TRBV11-2 to TRBJ1-3; no definite D call. V was cut by 2 bases and J by 0 bases, with 8 bases left in between. Germline V gene lookup returns CDR1 SGHAT and CDR2 FQNNGV. CDR3 length: 15 residues. This CDR3 is CASSLRIDSGNTIYF. For the CDR3, the DNA is TGTGCCAGCAGCTTAAGGATTGACTCTGGAAACACCATATATTTT. Using reference TRBV11-2 and TRBJ1-3 for the parts outside the CDR3, the full variable domain is EAGVAQSPRYKIIEKRQSVAFWCNPISGHATLYWYQQILGQGPKLLIQFQNNGVVDDSQLPKDRFSAERLKGVDSTLKIQPAKLEDSAVYLCASSLRIDSGNTIYFGEGSWLTVV.

This chain links TRBV9 with TRBJ2-1; D unclear. Per the germline V gene, CDR1 is SGDLS and CDR2 is YYNGEE. Trimming shortened V by 0 bases and J by 4 bases, and 14 bases separated the two germline ends. This CDR3 spans 16 amino acids. Here the CDR3 reads CASSVEGSANYNEQFF. The CDR3 bases are TGTGCCAGCAGCGTAGAAGGCAGCGCCAATTACAATGAGCAGTTCTTC.

The CDR3 sequence is CSVEDPLYEQYF. CDR3 nucleotide sequence: TGCAGCGTTGAAGATCCGTTGTACGAGCAGTACTTC. The chain carries TRBV29-1 and TRBJ2-7; D not certain. The V and J ends lost 0 bases and 4 bases respectively, with 7 bases between them. Germline CDR1 SQVTM, CDR2 ANQGSEA. This CDR3 spans 12 amino acids.

This sequence joins TRBV5-4 and TRBJ2-5; no clear D. This CDR3 region has 13 residues. Germline loops: CDR1 SGHNT, CDR2 YYREEE (reference sequence). V dropped 2 bases and J dropped 0 bases, with 5 bases sitting between them. The CDR3 DNA reads as TGTGCCAGCAGCTTTGGGGACCAAGAGACCCAGTACTTC. It encodes CASSFGDQETQYF.

The chain couples TRBV24-1 to TRBJ2-7, with 12 positions matching TRBD2. CDR1 KGHDR and CDR2 SFDVKD come from the germline V gene. After removal of 5 bases from V and 3 bases from J, the junction contained 4 bases not matched to a gene. This CDR3 is built from 15 residues. The CDR3 protein is CATSAVTSGSYEQYF. The CDR3 DNA follows: TGTGCCACCAGTGCCGTGACTAGCGGGAGCTACGAGCAGTACTTC.

This chain uses TRBV7-2 with TRBJ1-6; the D is unclear. The V end lost 1 base, the J end lost 4 bases, and 8 bases lay between the germline ends. The CDR3 spans 15 residues. The germline V gene has CDR1 SGHTA and CDR2 FQGNSA. CDR3 residues: CASSLGGLYNSPLHF. CDR3 nucleotide sequence: TGTGCCAGCAGCTTAGGAGGGCTGTATAATTCACCCCTCCACTTT.

The rearrangement joins TRBV7-2 to TRBJ2-5; TRBD2 agrees at 9 bases. V lost 1 base, J lost 4 bases, and 4 bases stayed unmatched. Germline V gene data show CDR1 as SGHTA and CDR2 as FQGNSA. The CDR3 consists of 15 residues. The CDR3 spells CASSLDPSGVETQYF. The CDR3 nucleotides read TGTGCCAGCAGCTTAGATCCTAGCGGGGTAGAGACCCAGTACTTC.

The chain joins TRBV19 to TRBJ1-5, with TRBD1 matching over 11 bases. Germline trimming cut 5 bases from V and 4 bases from J; bases unmatched to any gene: 4. The CDR3 length is 15 residues. In germline, CDR1 is LNHDA, CDR2 SQIVND (reference sequence). CDR3 loop: CASSDRDRGNQPQHF. DNA for the CDR3: TGTGCCAGTAGTGACCGGGACAGGGGGAATCAGCCCCAGCATTTT.

V and J are TRBV24-1 and TRBJ2-5; 7 bases are a match to TRBD1. The junction had 4 bases not matched to a gene; V was cut back by 6 bases and J by 4 bases. This CDR3 is built from 13 residues. Germline CDR1 and CDR2: KGHDR and SFDVKD. The CDR3 reads CATSPRGRETQYF. Written as DNA, the CDR3 is TGTGCCACCAGTCCCAGGGGGAGAGAGACCCAGTACTTC.

The chain uses TRBV7-9 and TRBJ2-5, with 14 bases that match TRBD2. Germline V gives CDR1 SEHNR, CDR2 FQNEAQ (reference sequence). Trimming at V came to 7 bases and at J to 2 bases, leaving 6 bases not matched to a gene. CDR3 length: 16 residues. CDR3 amino acids: CASNRLAGGTQETQYF. The CDR3 DNA reads TGTGCCAGCAACCGACTAGCGGGGGGGACACAAGAGACCCAGTACTTC.

The chain employs TRBV4-3 and TRBJ2-1, with 10 bases matching TRBD2. The CDR3 totals 15 residues. The V gene's germline CDR1 is LGHNA and CDR2 YSLEER. Trimming took 1 base from V and 7 from J; bases not matched to a gene: 4. The CDR3 DNA is TGCGCCAGCAGCCAAGGGCCTAGCGGGAGTAATGAGCAGTTCTTC. Its translation is CASSQGPSGSNEQFF.

This chain connects TRBV9 to TRBJ1-1, with 7 bases matching TRBD1. With 3 bases clipped from V and 1 base from J, the junction kept 6 bases outside the gene matches. Germline loops: CDR1 SGDLS, CDR2 YYNGEE. This CDR3 region has 15 residues. The CDR3 reads CASSGGGTPNTEAFF. DNA for the CDR3: TGTGCCAGCAGCGGAGGGGGCACTCCGAACACTGAAGCTTTCTTT.

The chain combines TRBV19 with TRBJ1-3; maybe TRBD1 (5 bases). Germline loops: CDR1 LNHDA, CDR2 SQIVND (reference sequence). Trimming removed 6 bases at V and 0 bases at J, with 9 bases between. CDR3 length equals 14 residues. CDR3 coding DNA: TGTGCCAGTAGACTCCAGGGCTCTGGAAACACCATATATTTT. Protein sequence: CASRLQGSGNTIYF. The full variable domain, completed using reference TRBV19 and TRBJ1-3, is DGGITQSPKYLFRKEGQNVTLSCEQNLNHDAMYWYRQDPGQGLRLIYYSQIVNDFQKGDIAEGYSVSREKKESFPLTVTSAQKNPTAFYLCASRLQGSGNTIYFGEGSWLTVV.

This chain connects TRBV7-9 to TRBJ1-4; 10 bases map to TRBD1. Losses at the gene ends were 5 bases for V and 5 bases for J; bases not matched to a gene: 2. The CDR3 runs 14 residues. CDR1 is SEHNR, CDR2 FQNEAQ, per germline (reference sequence). CDR3 sequence reads: CASSQGQGNEKLFF. Written as DNA, the CDR3 is TGTGCCAGCAGCCAGGGACAGGGGAATGAAAAACTGTTTTTT.

This clone was found once. The chain is built from TRBV6-5 and TRBJ1-4; no firm D call. The CDR3 runs to 14 residues. V was trimmed by 0 bases and J by 8 bases, leaving 10 bases between them. Germline V CDR1 and CDR2: MNHEY, SVGAGI. The CDR3: CASSYSAGREKLFF. Written as DNA, the CDR3 is TGTGCCAGCAGTTACTCGGCAGGTCGGGAAAAACTGTTTTTT.

The chain uses TRBV10-2 and TRBJ1-2, with 8 bases matching TRBD1. The germline V gene encodes CDR1 WSHSY and CDR2 SAAADI. The CDR3 is 12 amino acids. Losses at the gene ends were 5 bases for V and 4 bases for J; bases not matched to a gene: 0. CDR3 residues: CASSTGGYGYTF. As DNA, the CDR3 is TGCGCCAGCAGTACAGGGGGCTATGGCTACACCTTC.

As regards this clone: Additional DNA sequences in this sample encode the identical CDR3. The chain joins TRBV14 to TRBJ2-2, with D uncertain. Germline loops: CDR1 SGHDN, CDR2 FVKESK. This CDR3 contains 15 residues. V lost 1 base and J lost 3, with 9 bases in between. CDR3 sequence reads: CASSQVGLYTGELFF. In DNA form, the CDR3 reads TGTGCCAGCAGCCAAGTAGGGCTATACACCGGGGAGCTGTTTTTT.

The chain combines TRBV6-6 with TRBJ1-2; 8 bases match TRBD1. The CDR3 contains 15 residues. Looked up from germline, CDR1 is MNHNY and CDR2 is SVGAGI (reference sequence). Losses at the gene ends were 5 bases for V and 0 bases for J; bases not matched to a gene: 5. The chain's CDR3 is CASSEDRVANYGYTF. DNA of the CDR3: TGTGCCAGCAGTGAGGACAGGGTCGCTAACTATGGCTACACCTTC.

V is TRBV7-2 and J is TRBJ2-2, with 10 bases lining up with TRBD2. Germline V gene lookup returns CDR1 SGHTA and CDR2 FQGNSA. The CDR3 is 15 residues long. V shed 5 bases, J shed 7 bases, and the junction held 7 bases outside the gene matches. The CDR3 region has the DNA TGTGCCAGCAGCCCCCTAGCGGGAGTTGGCGGGGAGCTGTTTTTT. Translated, it gives CASSPLAGVGGELFF.

The V call is TRBV7-5, the J call TRBJ1-4; TRBD1 reflects the table's D call only, with no check against the DNA. TRBV7-5 is termed a pseudogene. There are 15 residues in the CDR3. CDR3 protein: CARSLGDRINEKLFF. In DNA form, the CDR3 reads TGTGCCAGAAGCTTAGGGGACAGGATTAATGAAAAACTGTTTTTT.

The V call is TRBV19, the J call TRBJ1-2, with a possible D match to TRBD1 (5 bases). The CDR3 spans 14 residues. In germline, CDR1 is LNHDA, CDR2 SQIVND (reference sequence). Trimming pared 3 bases from V and 0 bases from J, leaving 8 bases between. CDR3 sequence: CASSMAGANYGYTF. CDR3 nucleotides: TGTGCCAGTAGTATGGCGGGGGCTAACTATGGCTACACCTTC.

This sequence joins TRBV5-5 and TRBJ1-2, with D possibly matching TRBD1 (6 bases). The CDR3 consists of 15 residues. Per germline, CDR1 SGHKS and CDR2 YYEKEE (reference sequence). V was cut by 1 base and J by 4 bases, with 14 bases left in between. The CDR3 here is CASSLNRVGGYGYTF. Here the CDR3 DNA reads TGTGCCAGCAGCTTGAACAGGGTGGGTGGCTATGGCTACACCTTC.

The J gene is TRBJ1-4, the V gene TRBV7-2, with unresolved D. This CDR3 contains 14 residues. In germline, CDR1 is SGHTA, CDR2 FQGNSA. V was pared by 3 bases and J by 3 bases, with 8 bases between. For the CDR3, the DNA is TGTGCCAGCAGCTTCCGAGGAGCTAATGAAAAACTGTTTTTT. It specifies CASSFRGANEKLFF.

The V call is TRBV27, the J call TRBJ2-3; 9 bases are shared with TRBD1. Trimming removed 2 bases from V and 4 bases from J; junction bases left unmatched: 4. Germline CDR1 MNHEY, CDR2 SMNVEV (reference sequence). The CDR3 consists of 15 residues. CDR3: CASSLRGQGPDTQYF. CDR3 nucleotide sequence: TGTGCCAGCAGTTTACGGGGACAGGGTCCAGATACGCAGTATTTT.